The sequence of this T cell receptor beta chain was determined in a study of vaccination effects on CD4 cells after COVID-19. Study background: Every participant took two doses of the BNT162b2 or mRNA-1273 vaccine.

This table comes from immunoSEQ multiplex PCR, and its TCRdb copy is limited to in-frame clones, with some not included. The sample has more than 9,000 clones, around 74% seen once. V shed 2 bases, J shed 5 bases, and the junction held 8 bases outside the gene matches. The length of the CDR3 is 15 residues. In germline, CDR1 is MNHEY, CDR2 SVGEGT. A single count supports this clone. No antigen is known for it. Using viral peptide pools, the ViraFEST assay grew out antigen-specific CD4+ T cells prior to sequencing. The culture ran for approximately nine days before CD4+ T cells were isolated. Half-medium exchanges with IL-2 medium took place on days 3 and 7.

This sequence was found in a human donor who received a COVID-19 vaccine. The starting material was CD4+ T cells from PBMCs cultured with HCoV-229E spike peptides, obtained before COVID-19 vaccination. The chain recombines TRBV6-2 or TRBV6-3 with TRBJ2-5; 7 bases fit TRBD2. The chain's CDR3 is CASSYAGVRWETQYF. The CDR3 DNA sequence: TGTGCCAGCAGTTACGCGGGAGTCCGTTGGGAGACCCAGTACTTC.